This T cell receptor beta chain was captured in a study of shared clonotypes between healthy human individuals. Overall study: Used for every donor were three CD4 naive, three CD4 memory, two CD8 naive and one CD8 memory plate. Study-level findings and limits: In contrast to clonotypes shared by all four donors, non-shared clonotypes had lower generation probabilities. Larger estimated richness was generally seen in naive subsets than in memory subsets.

V shed 5 bases and J 7 bases; nucleotides not matched to a gene: 9. This CDR3 has 14 amino acids. Germline V gene lookup returns CDR1 SGHVS and CDR2 FNYEAQ. Note on this clone: The antigen is unknown.

The protocol was immunoSEQ multiplex PCR, while the TCRdb copy is restricted to in-frame clones and leaves out a portion. This sample has 2 million to 3 million clones, with more than 85% found just once. Negatively enriched CD4+ T cells were divided by CD45RA into naive and memory. The chain combines TRBV7-6 with TRBJ2-7; TRBD1 agrees at 9 bases. Material for sequencing was naive CD4+ T cells from PBMCs. Noted subset: CD45RA+ positively selected. The TCR comes from a man younger than 30 in good health. Some clones in this sample may be carry-over from other donors' samples. The CDR3 loop reads CASSPGTGSREQYF. The CDR3 DNA reads as TGTGCCAGCAGCCCCGGGACAGGGTCGCGTGAGCAGTACTTC.